A single sample gave rise to the 4 T cell receptor beta chains below, sequenced in a study of T cell responses to AZD1222 COVID-19 vaccine. This table comes from immunoSEQ multiplex PCR, and its TCRdb copy is limited to in-frame clones, with some not included. This repertoire shows more than 150,000 clones, 85% to 95% found once; its top ten account for more than 9%. The sample was peripheral blood, taken on day 0 of AZD1222 vaccination. The receptors shown here come from an adult in good health.

J is TRBJ2-2 and V is TRBV18; 10 bases agree with TRBD1. V trimming: 6 bases; J trimming: 3 bases; junction bases outside the gene matches: 4. Germline loops: CDR1 KGHSH, CDR2 LQKENI. The CDR3 contains 15 residues. Written as DNA, the CDR3 is TGTGCCAGCTCCCCCGGGACAGGGGACACCGGGGAGCTGTTTTTT. Translated: CASSPGTGDTGELFF.

This sequence joins TRBV6-5 and TRBJ1-1, with D unclear. With 7 bases removed from V and 2 bases from J, the gap between germline ends came to 8 bases. Germline V gives CDR1 MNHEY, CDR2 SVGAGI. CDR3 length equals 12 residues. The DNA for the CDR3 is TGTGCCAGCACCGAGGGTAACACTGAAGCTTTCTTT. Protein: CASTEGNTEAFF.

V usage is TRBV5-4 and J usage is TRBJ1-4; D not resolved. The V end lost 0 bases, the J end lost 7 bases, and 19 bases lay between the germline ends. The CDR3 length is 17 residues. Germline V lookup: CDR1 SGHNT, CDR2 YYREEE (reference sequence). The CDR3 nucleotides read TGTGCCAGCAGCTTGGCCCGGATGGGATCGGGTGGTGAAAAACTGTTTTTT. The encoded protein is CASSLARMGSGGEKLFF. Using reference TRBV5-4 and TRBJ1-4 for the parts outside the CDR3, the full variable domain is ETGVTQSPTHLIKTRGQQVTLRCSSQSGHNTVSWYQQALGQGPQFIFQYYREEENGRGNFPPRFSGLQFPNYSSELNVNALELDDSALYLCASSLARMGSGGEKLFFGSGTQLSVL.

The chain recombines TRBV19 with TRBJ1-5; D unclear. This CDR3 comprises 17 residues. V lost 5 bases to trimming and J lost 0 bases, with 17 bases between them. Germline values: CDR1 LNHDA, CDR2 SQIVND (reference sequence). The CDR3 protein is CASSPRQEYYSNQPQHF. For the CDR3, the DNA is TGTGCCAGTAGTCCTCGTCAGGAGTACTATAGCAATCAGCCCCAGCATTTT.